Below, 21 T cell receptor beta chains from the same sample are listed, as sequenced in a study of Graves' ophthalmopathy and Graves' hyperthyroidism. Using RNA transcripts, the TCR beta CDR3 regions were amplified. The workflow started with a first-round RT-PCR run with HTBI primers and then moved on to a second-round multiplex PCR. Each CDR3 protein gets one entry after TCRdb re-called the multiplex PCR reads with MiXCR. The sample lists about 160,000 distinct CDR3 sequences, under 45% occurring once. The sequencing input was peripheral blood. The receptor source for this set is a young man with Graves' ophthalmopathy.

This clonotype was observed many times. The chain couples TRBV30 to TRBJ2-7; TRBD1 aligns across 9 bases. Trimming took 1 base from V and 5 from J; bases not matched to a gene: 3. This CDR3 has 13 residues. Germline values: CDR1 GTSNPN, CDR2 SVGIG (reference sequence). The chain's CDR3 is CAWSEDRGHEQYF. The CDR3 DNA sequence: TGTGCCTGGAGTGAGGACAGGGGTCACGAGCAGTACTTC.

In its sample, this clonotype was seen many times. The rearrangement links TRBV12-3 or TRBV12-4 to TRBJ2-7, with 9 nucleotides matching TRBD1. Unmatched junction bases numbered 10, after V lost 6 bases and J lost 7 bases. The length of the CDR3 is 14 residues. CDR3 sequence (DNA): TGTGCCAGCAGAACGGGACAGGGTTTCGGAGAGCAGTACTTC. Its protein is CASRTGQGFGEQYF.

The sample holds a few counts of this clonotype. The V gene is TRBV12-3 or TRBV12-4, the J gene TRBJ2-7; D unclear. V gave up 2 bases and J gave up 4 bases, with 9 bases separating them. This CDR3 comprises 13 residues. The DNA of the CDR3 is TGTGCCAGCAGTTTAATCAGGCAGTACGAGCAGTACTTC. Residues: CASSLIRQYEQYF.

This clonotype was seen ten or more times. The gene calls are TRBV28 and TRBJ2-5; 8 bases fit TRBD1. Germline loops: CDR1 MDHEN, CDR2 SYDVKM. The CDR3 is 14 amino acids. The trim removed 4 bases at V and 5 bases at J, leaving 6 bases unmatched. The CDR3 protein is CASSSRDRRETQYF. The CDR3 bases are TGTGCCAGCAGTTCTAGGGACAGGAGGGAGACCCAGTACTTC.

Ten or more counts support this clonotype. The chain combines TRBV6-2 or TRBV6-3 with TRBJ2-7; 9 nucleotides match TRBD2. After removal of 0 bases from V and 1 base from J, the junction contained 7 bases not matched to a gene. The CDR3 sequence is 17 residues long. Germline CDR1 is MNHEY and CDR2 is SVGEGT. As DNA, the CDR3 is TGTGCCAGCAGTTACTCGACTAGCGGAAATCCATCCTACGAGCAGTACTTC. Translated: CASSYSTSGNPSYEQYF.

The CDR3 sequence is CSATRGGSGAYEQYF. CDR3 bases: TGCAGTGCAACGAGAGGGGGGTCAGGGGCCTACGAGCAGTACTTC. The V call is TRBV20-1, the J call TRBJ2-7; TRBD1 or TRBD2 may be the D gene (6 bases each). The CDR3 runs to 15 residues. Trimming cost V 6 bases and J 2 bases, with 20 bases left between them. CDR1 is DFQATT, CDR2 SNEGSKA, per germline (reference sequence).

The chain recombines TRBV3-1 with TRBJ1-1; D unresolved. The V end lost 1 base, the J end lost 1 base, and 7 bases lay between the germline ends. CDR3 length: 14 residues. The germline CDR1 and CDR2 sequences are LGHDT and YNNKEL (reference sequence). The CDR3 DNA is TGTGCCAGCAGCCAAGCGCGGGAGAACACTGAAGCTTTCTTT. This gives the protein CASSQARENTEAFF.

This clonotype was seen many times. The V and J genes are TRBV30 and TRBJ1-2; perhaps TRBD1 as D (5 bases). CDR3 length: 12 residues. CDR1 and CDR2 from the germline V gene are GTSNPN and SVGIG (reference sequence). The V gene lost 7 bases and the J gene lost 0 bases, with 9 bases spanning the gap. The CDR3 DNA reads TGTGCCTTCGGACATACTAACTATGGCTACACCTTC. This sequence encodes CAFGHTNYGYTF.

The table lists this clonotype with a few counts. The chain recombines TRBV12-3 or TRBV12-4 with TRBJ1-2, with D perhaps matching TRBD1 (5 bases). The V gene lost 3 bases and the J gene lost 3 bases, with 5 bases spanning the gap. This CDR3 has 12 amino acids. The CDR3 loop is CASSLGHYGYTF. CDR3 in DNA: TGTGCCAGCAGTTTGGGACACTATGGCTACACCTTC.

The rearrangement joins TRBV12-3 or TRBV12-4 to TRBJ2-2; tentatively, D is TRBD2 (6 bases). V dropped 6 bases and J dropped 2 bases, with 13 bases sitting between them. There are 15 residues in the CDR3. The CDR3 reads CASSHTGSNTGELFF. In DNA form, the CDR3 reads TGTGCCAGCAGCCACACCGGGAGCAACACCGGGGAGCTGTTTTTT.

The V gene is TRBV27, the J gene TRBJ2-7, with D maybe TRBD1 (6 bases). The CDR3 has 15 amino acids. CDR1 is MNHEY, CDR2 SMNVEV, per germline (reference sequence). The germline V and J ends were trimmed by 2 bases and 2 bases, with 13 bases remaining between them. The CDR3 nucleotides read TGTGCCAGCAGTTTAGCCAGGGGACGCACCTACGAGCAGTACTTC. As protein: CASSLARGRTYEQYF.

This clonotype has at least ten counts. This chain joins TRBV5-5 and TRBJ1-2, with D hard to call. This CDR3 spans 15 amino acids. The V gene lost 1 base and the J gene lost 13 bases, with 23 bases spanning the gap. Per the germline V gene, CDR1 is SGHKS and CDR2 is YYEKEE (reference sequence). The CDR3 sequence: CASSLYPSLESSPTF. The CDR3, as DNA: TGTGCCAGCAGCTTGTACCCGTCTCTGGAAAGCTCCCCCACCTTC.

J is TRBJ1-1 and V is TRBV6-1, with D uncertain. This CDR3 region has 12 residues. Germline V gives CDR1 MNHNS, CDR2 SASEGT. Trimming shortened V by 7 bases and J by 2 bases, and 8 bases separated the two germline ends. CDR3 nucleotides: TGTGCCAGCATGGACCCCAACACTGAAGCTTTCTTT. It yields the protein CASMDPNTEAFF.

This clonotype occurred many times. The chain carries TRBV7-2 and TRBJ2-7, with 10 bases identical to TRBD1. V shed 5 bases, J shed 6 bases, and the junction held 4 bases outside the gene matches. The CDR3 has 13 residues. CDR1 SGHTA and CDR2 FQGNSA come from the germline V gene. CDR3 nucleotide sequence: TGTGCCAGCAGCCCGAGGGACAGGGGCGAGCAGTACTTC. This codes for CASSPRDRGEQYF.

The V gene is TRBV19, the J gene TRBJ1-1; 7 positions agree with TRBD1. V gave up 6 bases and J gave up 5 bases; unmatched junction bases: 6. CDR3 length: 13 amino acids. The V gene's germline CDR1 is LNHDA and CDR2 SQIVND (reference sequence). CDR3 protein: CASSRTGRTEAFF. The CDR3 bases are TGTGCCAGTAGCAGGACAGGTCGGACTGAAGCTTTCTTT.

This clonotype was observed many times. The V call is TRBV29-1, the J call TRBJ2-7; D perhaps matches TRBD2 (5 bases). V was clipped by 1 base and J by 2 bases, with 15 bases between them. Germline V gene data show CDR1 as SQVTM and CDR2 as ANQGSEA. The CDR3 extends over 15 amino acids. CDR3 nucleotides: TGCAGCGTTGAAGTAGGTGGGAGAGCCACCTACGAGCAGTACTTC. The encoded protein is CSVEVGGRATYEQYF.

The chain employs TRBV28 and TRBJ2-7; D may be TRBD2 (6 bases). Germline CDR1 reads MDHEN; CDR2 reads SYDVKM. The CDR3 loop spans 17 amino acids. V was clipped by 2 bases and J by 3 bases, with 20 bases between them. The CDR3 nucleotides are TGTGCCAGCAGTTTACTGGGAGGTGGCCTTCGTGACTACGAGCAGTACTTC. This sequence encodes CASSLLGGGLRDYEQYF.

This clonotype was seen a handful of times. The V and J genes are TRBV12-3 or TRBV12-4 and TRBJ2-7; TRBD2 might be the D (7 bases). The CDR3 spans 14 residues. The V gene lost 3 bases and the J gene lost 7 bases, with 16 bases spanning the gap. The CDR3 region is CASSFGGATGEQYF. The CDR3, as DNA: TGTGCCAGCAGTTTTGGGGGGGCAACAGGGGAGCAGTACTTC.

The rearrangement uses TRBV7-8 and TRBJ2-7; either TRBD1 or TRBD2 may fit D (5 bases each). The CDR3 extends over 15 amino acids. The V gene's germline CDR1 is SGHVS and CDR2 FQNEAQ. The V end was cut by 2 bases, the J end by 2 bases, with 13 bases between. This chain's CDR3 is CASSLLGTLPYEQYF. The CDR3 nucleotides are TGTGCCAGCAGCTTACTAGGGACGTTACCCTACGAGCAGTACTTC.

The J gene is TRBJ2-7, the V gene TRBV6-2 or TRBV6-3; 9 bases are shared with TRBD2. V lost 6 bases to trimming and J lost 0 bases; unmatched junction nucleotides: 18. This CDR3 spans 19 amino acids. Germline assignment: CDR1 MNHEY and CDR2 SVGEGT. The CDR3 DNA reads TGTGCCAGCAGCTTTCTCTCCTCGGGACTAGCTATGAGCTCCTACGAGCAGTACTTC. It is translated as CASSFLSSGLAMSSYEQYF.

In nucleotides, the CDR3 is TGTGCCAGCAGCTTAGAGGTGTGGGCCTACGAGCAGTACTTC. This translates into CASSLEVWAYEQYF. V usage is TRBV11-2 and J usage is TRBJ2-7; unclear D gene. The CDR3 has 14 amino acids. Germline V gene data show CDR1 as SGHAT and CDR2 as FQNNGV. V was clipped by 0 bases and J by 2 bases, with 8 bases between them.